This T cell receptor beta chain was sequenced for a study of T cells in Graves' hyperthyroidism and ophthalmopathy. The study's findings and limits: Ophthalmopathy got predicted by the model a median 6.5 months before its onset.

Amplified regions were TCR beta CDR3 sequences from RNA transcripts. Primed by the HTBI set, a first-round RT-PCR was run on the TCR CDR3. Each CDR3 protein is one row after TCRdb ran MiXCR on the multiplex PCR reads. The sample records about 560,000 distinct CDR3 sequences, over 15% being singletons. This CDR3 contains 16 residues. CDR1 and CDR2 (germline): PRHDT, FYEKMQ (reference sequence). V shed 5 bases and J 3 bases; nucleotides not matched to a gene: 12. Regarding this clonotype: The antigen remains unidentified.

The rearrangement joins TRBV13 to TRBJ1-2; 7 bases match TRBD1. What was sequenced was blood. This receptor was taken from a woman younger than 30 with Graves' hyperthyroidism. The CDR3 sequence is CASSERTTGKDYGYTF. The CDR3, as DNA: TGTGCCAGCAGCGAAAGAACGACAGGGAAAGACTATGGCTACACCTTC.